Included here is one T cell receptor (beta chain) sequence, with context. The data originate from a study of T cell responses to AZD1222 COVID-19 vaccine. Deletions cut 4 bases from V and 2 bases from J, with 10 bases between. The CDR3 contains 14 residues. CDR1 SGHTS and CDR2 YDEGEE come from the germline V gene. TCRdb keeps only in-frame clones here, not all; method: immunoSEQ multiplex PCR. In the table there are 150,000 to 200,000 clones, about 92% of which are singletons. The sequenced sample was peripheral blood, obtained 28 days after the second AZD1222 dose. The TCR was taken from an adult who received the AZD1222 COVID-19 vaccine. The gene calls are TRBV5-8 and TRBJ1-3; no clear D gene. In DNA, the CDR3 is TGTGCCAGCAGCGTCAAGTTTGCTGGAAACACCATATATTTT. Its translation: CASSVKFAGNTIYF.